These T cell receptor beta chains were read from a single sample in a study of technical replicates of blood from a few donors. Clones were sequenced by immunoSEQ multiplex PCR, and TCRdb holds only the in-frame ones, with some missing. This table has roughly 71,000 clones, 95% appearing once. Sample: T cells isolated from PBMCs. The receptor source for this set is a human donor in good health. Both conserved end residues are part of each CDR3. D genes are given only for firm matches. Some rows have no size entry. The others give once, few or many, or a class for an expanded clone.

CDR3 protein	CDR3 DNA	V gene	D gene	J gene	clone size
CASRLQGSPSYEQYF	TGCGCCAGCAGGTTACAGGGGTCCCCCTCCTACGAGCAGTACTTC	TRBV10-1	TRBD1	TRBJ2-7	NA
CATSPHRGLYEQYF	TGTGCCACCAGCCCTCACAGGGGGCTTTACGAGCAGTACTTC	TRBV15	TRBD1	TRBJ2-7	NA
CAWSQLAGGRTQYF	TGTGCCTGGAGTCAGCTAGCGGGGGGGCGTACGCAGTATTTT	TRBV30	TRBD2	TRBJ2-3	NA
CASSIVGRGSNQPQHF	TGTGCCAGTAGTATAGTAGGGAGGGGAAGCAATCAGCCCCAGCATTTT	TRBV19	NA	TRBJ1-5	NA
CASSQGGTTIYEQYF	TGTGCCAGCAGCCAGGGTGGTACAACCATTTACGAGCAGTACTTC	TRBV5-4	NA	TRBJ2-7	NA
CASTPTGAEFDRGYTF	TGTGCCAGCACCCCGACAGGGGCCGAATTTGATCGGGGCTACACCTTC	TRBV28	TRBD1	TRBJ1-2	NA
CSVNLSGASYEKLFF	TGCAGCGTCAACCTTTCAGGGGCGTCTTATGAAAAACTGTTTTTT	TRBV29-1	NA	TRBJ1-4	NA
CSVEVRAGFYNEQFF	TGCAGCGTTGAAGTTCGGGCAGGGTTCTACAATGAGCAGTTCTTC	TRBV29-1	NA	TRBJ2-1	NA
CASSRGGHSGNTIYF	TGTGCCAGTAGTAGGGGCGGCCACTCTGGAAACACCATATATTTT	TRBV19	NA	TRBJ1-3	NA
CASSQLATDAYEQYF	TGCGCCAGCAGCCAATTAGCTACCGACGCCTACGAGCAGTACTTC	TRBV4-1	NA	TRBJ2-7	NA
CASSLARGAGPQAQHF	TGTGCCAGCAGCTTAGCCAGGGGCGCAGGCCCCCAGGCCCAGCATTTT	TRBV7-2	NA	TRBJ1-5	NA
CASSSRDYEQYF	TGTGCCAGCAGTTCGCGTGACTACGAGCAGTACTTC	TRBV11-2	NA	TRBJ2-7	NA
CASSLELAGGEQFF	TGCGCCAGCAGCTTGGAACTAGCGGGGGGTGAGCAGTTCTTC	TRBV5-1	TRBD2	TRBJ2-1	NA
CASSDSYSNQPQHF	TGTGCCAGCAGTGATTCCTATAGCAATCAGCCCCAGCATTTT	TRBV2	NA	TRBJ1-5	NA
CASSLGRTAADTQYF	TGTGCCAGCAGTTTAGGTAGGACAGCGGCAGATACGCAGTATTTT	TRBV27	NA	TRBJ2-3	NA
CASSVAEGLGYGYTF	TGTGCCAGCAGCGTAGCCGAGGGATTGGGCTATGGCTACACCTTC	TRBV9	NA	TRBJ1-2	NA
CASSSSGRANEKLFF	TGTGCCAGCAGTTCATCAGGGAGGGCTAATGAAAAACTGTTTTTT	TRBV28	NA	TRBJ1-4	NA
CASSEARDRGHFGYYEQYF	TGTGCCAGCAGTGAAGCCCGGGACAGGGGGCATTTCGGATACTACGAGCAGTACTTC	TRBV6-1	TRBD1	TRBJ2-7	NA
CASSDRVTGNTIYF	TGTGCCAGCAGTGACAGGGTAACCGGAAACACCATATATTTT	TRBV6-5	TRBD1	TRBJ1-3	NA
CASSADRDTEAFF	TGTGCCAGTAGTGCGGACAGAGACACTGAAGCTTTCTTT	TRBV19	NA	TRBJ1-1	NA
CASTGDNNQPQHF	TGCGCCAGCACCGGGGATAACAATCAGCCCCAGCATTTT	TRBV10-2	NA	TRBJ1-5	NA
CASSPASRTSGSTDTQYF	TGTGCCAGCAGCCCCGCTTCGAGGACTAGCGGTAGCACAGATACGCAGTATTTT	TRBV9	TRBD2	TRBJ2-3	NA
CASSARQGANYGYTF	TGTGCCAGCTCAGCCAGGCAGGGGGCAAACTATGGCTACACCTTC	TRBV18	TRBD1	TRBJ1-2	NA
CTSSQGRQPNEKLFF	TGCACCAGCAGCCAAGGCCGACAGCCTAATGAAAAACTGTTTTTT	TRBV1	NA	TRBJ1-4	NA
CASSEYPGTNQPQHF	TGTGCCAGCAGTGAGTATCCAGGGACTAATCAGCCCCAGCATTTT	TRBV6-4	NA	TRBJ1-5	NA
CSVSLRGHETTANTGELFF	TGCAGCGTTTCTCTCAGGGGCCACGAGACGACCGCGAACACCGGGGAGCTGTTTTTT	TRBV29-1	NA	TRBJ2-2	NA
CASSLRWELRATSGRQTQYF	TGTGCCAGCAGCTTACGGTGGGAGCTCCGGGCGACTAGCGGGAGGCAGACCCAGTACTTC	TRBV13	TRBD2	TRBJ2-5	NA
CASSLLVGTEAFF	TGTGCCAGCAGCTTACTCGTCGGCACTGAAGCTTTCTTT	TRBV7-3	NA	TRBJ1-1	once
CASSDYGTANYGYTF	TGTGCCAGCAGCGACTATGGGACAGCTAACTATGGCTACACCTTC	TRBV7-9	TRBD1	TRBJ1-2	NA
CASSEPGQGGQPQHF	TGTGCCAGCAGTGAACCCGGACAGGGGGGACAGCCCCAGCATTTT	TRBV6-1	TRBD1	TRBJ1-5	NA
CATLTSGAYEQYF	TGTGCCACCCTGACTAGCGGAGCCTACGAGCAGTACTTC	TRBV6-1	TRBD2	TRBJ2-7	NA
CASSPSRDRGIEAFF	TGTGCCAGCAGCCCATCTCGGGACAGGGGAATCGAAGCTTTCTTT	TRBV7-8	TRBD1	TRBJ1-1	NA
CASSLSWGAGANVLTF	TGTGCCAGCAGCTTATCTTGGGGAGCTGGGGCCAACGTCCTGACTTTC	TRBV28	NA	TRBJ2-6	NA
CASSVDGAVWTEAFF	TGTGCCAGCAGCGTAGATGGGGCGGTGTGGACTGAAGCTTTCTTT	TRBV9	NA	TRBJ1-1	NA
CASSFGLRQGATEAFF	TGCGCCAGCAGCTTCGGTCTCCGCCAGGGGGCCACTGAAGCTTTCTTT	TRBV5-1	TRBD1	TRBJ1-1	NA
CASSETGQGNQPQHF	TGTGCCAGCTCCGAAACCGGACAGGGCAATCAGCCCCAGCATTTT	TRBV2	TRBD1	TRBJ1-5	NA
CASSGTGELFF	TGTGCCAGCAGCGGGACAGGGGAACTGTTTTTT	TRBV9	TRBD1	TRBJ1-4	NA
CSGRGTGGSGTGELFF	TGCAGCGGTAGAGGGACAGGGGGATCGGGGACCGGGGAGCTGTTTTTT	TRBV29-1	TRBD1	TRBJ2-2	NA